Listed here are 21 T cell receptor beta chains from one sample, sequenced in a study of T cells in Graves' hyperthyroidism and ophthalmopathy. TCR beta CDR3 regions were amplified from RNA. First-round RT-PCR of the TCR CDR3 relied on the HTBI primer set. One entry per CDR3 protein results from TCRdb running MiXCR on the multiplex PCR reads. The sample has approximately 620,000 distinct CDR3 sequences; approximately 13% are singletons. Sequenced sample: blood. These receptors were collected from a woman in her thirties with Graves' hyperthyroidism that later progressed to Graves' ophthalmopathy.

This clonotype was seen at least ten times. CDR3 sequence: CASSPAVILNTEAFF. The CDR3 nucleotides read TGTGCCAGCAGTCCGGCCGTCATATTGAACACTGAAGCTTTCTTT. The chain couples TRBV12-3 or TRBV12-4 to TRBJ1-1, with D hard to call. Trimming cost V 5 bases and J 0 bases, with 13 bases left between them. The CDR3 extends over 15 amino acids.

The sample holds many counts of this clonotype. The chain links TRBV7-8 to TRBJ2-1, with D uncertain. V lost 1 base and J lost 4, with 26 bases in between. The CDR3 contains 20 residues. Germline values: CDR1 SGHVS, CDR2 FQNEAQ. The CDR3, as DNA: TGTGCCAGCAGCTTAGTCTCTGGTATTGAGGAAGACGACCTATACAATGAGCAGTTCTTC. Its translation is CASSLVSGIEEDDLYNEQFF.

This clonotype was seen many times. The chain combines TRBV2 with TRBJ2-2, with 7 positions matching TRBD1. Per germline, CDR1 SNHLY and CDR2 FYNNEI. Germline trimming cut 6 bases from V and 6 bases from J; bases unmatched to any gene: 4. CDR3 length: 13 amino acids. The DNA for the CDR3 is TGTGCCAGCAGCGAGGGGACAGCCGGGGAGCTGTTTTTT. This gives the protein CASSEGTAGELFF.

This clonotype occurred many times. This chain links TRBV6-1 with TRBJ1-1; 7 bases align to TRBD1. The CDR3 covers 14 residues. Germline trimming cut 2 bases from V and 5 bases from J; bases unmatched to any gene: 5. Germline assignment: CDR1 MNHNS and CDR2 SASEGT. CDR3 nucleotides: TGTGCCAGCAGTGAACTCACAGGGGTTACTGAAGCTTTCTTT. This translates into CASSELTGVTEAFF.

This clonotype was seen ten or more times. The chain employs TRBV30 and TRBJ1-2; 8 bases align to TRBD1. J gave up 8 bases and V 1 base, and 3 bases lay outside the gene matches. The CDR3 is 12 amino acids. From germline, CDR1 is GTSNPN and CDR2 SVGIG (reference sequence). The CDR3 is CAWSAGGDGYTF. CDR3 nucleotides: TGTGCCTGGAGTGCAGGGGGCGACGGCTACACCTTC. The full variable domain, its missing parts supplied by reference TRBV30 and TRBJ1-2, is SQTIHQWPATLVQPVGSPLSLECTVEGTSNPNLYWYRQAAGRGLQLLFYSVGIGQISSEVPQNLSASRPQDRQFILSSKKLLLSDSGFYLCAWSAGGDGYTFGSGTRLTVV.

The genes are TRBV2 and TRBJ2-7; D may correspond to TRBD1 or TRBD2 (5 bases each). In germline, CDR1 is SNHLY, CDR2 FYNNEI. V lost 5 bases and J lost 7, with 12 bases in between. CDR3 size: 12 residues. The CDR3 loop is CASSLQWGEQYF. CDR3 nucleotides: TGTGCCAGCAGTCTCCAGTGGGGGGAGCAGTACTTC.

As for this clonotype: A read error may explain this, as a much larger clone is one base away. The chain recombines TRBV27 with TRBJ2-7; 8 bases match TRBD2. The CDR3 is 16 amino acids. V lost 0 bases to trimming and J lost 0 bases; unmatched junction nucleotides: 4. Germline V gene sequence: CDR1 MNHEY, CDR2 SMNVEV (reference sequence). CDR3 DNA: TGTGCCAGCAGTTTATCAGCGGGAGACCCCTCCTACGAGCAGTACTTC. Residues: CASSLSAGDPSYEQYF.

In its sample, this clonotype was seen many times. The V and J genes are TRBV7-9 and TRBJ1-1; D is ambiguous. Germline-derived CDR1 and CDR2 are SEHNR and FQNEAQ (reference sequence). The CDR3 consists of 15 residues. Trimming shortened V by 4 bases and J by 1 base, and 13 bases separated the two germline ends. CDR3 sequence: CASSSEHHKNTEAFF. In nucleotides, the CDR3 is TGTGCCAGCAGCTCCGAACACCACAAGAACACTGAAGCTTTCTTT. Full variable domain (rest looked up from reference TRBV7-9 and TRBJ1-1): DTGVSQNPRHKITKRGQNVTFRCDPISEHNRLYWYRQTLGQGPEFLTYFQNEAQLEKSRLLSDRFSAERPKGSFSTLEIQRTEQGDSAMYLCASSSEHHKNTEAFFGQGTRLTVV.

This clonotype was seen at least ten times. This sequence joins TRBV20-1 and TRBJ2-7, with TRBD1 matching over 8 bases. This CDR3 is 13 amino acids long. Germline V gives CDR1 DFQATT, CDR2 SNEGSKA (reference sequence). Trimming at V came to 5 bases and at J to 2 bases, leaving 5 bases not matched to a gene. The CDR3 DNA reads TGCAGTGCTCCCGGGACAGGAGCCTACGAGCAGTACTTC. Its translation: CSAPGTGAYEQYF.

The CDR3, as DNA: TGTGCCAGCAGCTCCCTCGGCGGGGACGGGCAGTACTTC. This sequence encodes CASSSLGGDGQYF. This chain uses TRBV11-2 with TRBJ2-7; possibly TRBD2 for D (6 bases). The CDR3 sequence is 13 residues long. Per germline, CDR1 SGHAT and CDR2 FQNNGV. The V end was cut by 4 bases, the J end by 9 bases, with 16 bases between.

This sequence joins TRBV25-1 and TRBJ2-2, with TRBD2 matching over 12 bases. Germline V gene sequence: CDR1 MGHDK, CDR2 SYGVNS. The CDR3 loop spans 16 amino acids. V was clipped by 4 bases and J by 5 bases; unmatched bases: 5. The CDR3 loop is CASSAITSGRTGELFF. DNA for the CDR3: TGTGCCAGCAGTGCAATCACTAGCGGGAGGACCGGGGAGCTGTTTTTT.

The DNA for the CDR3 is TGTGCCAGCAGCTTAGATACGCGGGAGACCCAGTACTTC. Its translation is CASSLDTRETQYF. The chain joins TRBV7-2 to TRBJ2-5; no clear D. The V gene lost 1 base and the J gene lost 5 bases, with 8 bases spanning the gap. Germline V CDR1 and CDR2: SGHTA, FQGNSA. This CDR3 region has 13 residues.

The table lists this clonotype with many counts. The chain has TRBV9 and TRBJ2-3, with TRBD2 matching 9 bases. Germline V CDR1 and CDR2: SGDLS, YYNGEE. The J segment lost 5 bases and the V segment lost 3 bases, leaving 7 bases of the junction unmatched. The CDR3 has 15 residues. The CDR3 region has the DNA TGTGCCAGCAGCGATAGCGGGAGTAGGGTAGATACGCAGTATTTT. The encoded protein is CASSDSGSRVDTQYF.

This sequence joins TRBV30 and TRBJ2-5; D not certain. V lost 3 bases and J 5 bases, leaving 7 bases between the germline ends. Germline loops: CDR1 GTSNPN, CDR2 SVGIG (reference sequence). CDR3 length equals 11 residues. CDR3 DNA sequence: TGTGCCTGGAGATTTAGGGAGACCCAGTACTTC. It encodes CAWRFRETQYF.

On this clonotype itself: This sequence may be a read error, since a much larger clone differs from it by one base. This rearrangement joins TRBV19 to TRBJ1-6, with 10 bases lining up with TRBD1. CDR1 and CDR2 from the germline V gene are LNHDA and SQIVND (reference sequence). This CDR3 has 15 residues. This CDR3 is CASTRTGGVNPPLHF. CDR3 nucleotides: TGTGCCAGTACACGGACAGGGGGAGTTAATCCACCCCTCCACTTT.

This clonotype was detected only a few times. V usage is TRBV15 and J usage is TRBJ1-3; 7 nucleotides match TRBD1. With 1 base clipped from V and 0 bases from J, the junction kept 6 bases outside the gene matches. The CDR3 length is 17 residues. The germline CDR1 and CDR2 sequences are LNHNV and YYDKDF (reference sequence). In DNA, the CDR3 is TGTGCCACCAGCAGAGGTCCAGGGGGGGCCTCTGGAAACACCATATATTTT. It translates to CATSRGPGGASGNTIYF.

This clonotype was seen at least ten times. V and J are TRBV20-1 and TRBJ1-3; D uncertain. Germline V lookup: CDR1 DFQATT, CDR2 SNEGSKA (reference sequence). The V gene lost 3 bases and the J gene lost 0 bases, with 9 bases spanning the gap. There are 14 residues in the CDR3. The CDR3 reads CSASTHSSGNTIYF. CDR3 in DNA: TGCAGTGCTAGTACGCACAGCTCTGGAAACACCATATATTTT.

The chain links TRBV5-1 to TRBJ2-7, with 13 nucleotides matching TRBD2. Germline V CDR1 and CDR2: SGHRS, YFSETQ. The CDR3 length is 21 residues. V shed 3 bases and J 3 bases; nucleotides not matched to a gene: 21. The CDR3 region is CASSSLIITGGLAGAYYEQYF. Here the CDR3 DNA reads TGCGCCAGCAGCTCGTTGATCATCACAGGAGGACTAGCGGGAGCCTACTACGAGCAGTACTTC.

This clonotype was recorded at least ten times. V is TRBV2 and J is TRBJ2-2; D call uncertain. The length of the CDR3 is 13 residues. Per germline, CDR1 SNHLY and CDR2 FYNNEI. The V end was cut by 6 bases, the J end by 3 bases, with 8 bases between. The CDR3: CASRESYTGELFF. CDR3 DNA: TGTGCCAGCAGGGAAAGCTACACCGGGGAGCTGTTTTTT.

This clonotype turned up a few times. V and J are TRBV4-1 and TRBJ1-5, with D hard to call. Per the germline V gene, CDR1 is MGHRA and CDR2 is YSYEKL. This CDR3 region has 15 residues. V lost 2 bases and J lost 5, with 13 bases in between. The CDR3 reads CASSQTGNLYQPQHF. The CDR3 coding sequence is TGCGCCAGCAGCCAAACCGGGAACCTTTATCAGCCCCAGCATTTT.

This clonotype appeared many times. The chain recombines TRBV28 with TRBJ1-5; possible D gene TRBD1, 5 bases. This CDR3 is built from 15 residues. V was cut by 0 bases and J by 0 bases, with 6 bases left in between. From germline, CDR1 is MDHEN and CDR2 SYDVKM. The DNA of the CDR3 is TGTGCCAGCAGTTTATGGGACAATAGCAATCAGCCCCAGCATTTT. This sequence encodes CASSLWDNSNQPQHF.